Listed here are 8 T cell receptor beta chains from one sample, sequenced in a study of CD4 T cell repertoires in COVID-19. These memory T cells were uncultured and sequenced directly after ex vivo isolation. Clones were read by immunoSEQ multiplex PCR, and TCRdb kept only the in-frame ones, dropping some. The sample lists 20,000 to 30,000 clones, approximately 93% seen once, with around 0.66% in the top ten. Sequencing used circulating follicular helper CD4+ T cells (cTfh) from blood, obtained before the COVID-19 pandemic. The receptors originated from a human donor who had COVID-19.

CDR3 amino acids: CASSPEDRVAFF. The CDR3 coding sequence is TGTGCCAGCAGCCCCGAGGACAGAGTGGCTTTCTTT. The J gene is TRBJ1-1, the V gene TRBV7-9; D is possibly TRBD1 (6 bases). Germline V gives CDR1 SEHNR, CDR2 FQNEAQ (reference sequence). V was cut by 5 bases and J by 11 bases, with 15 bases left in between. CDR3 size: 12 residues.

In this sample, this clone turned up once. The chain is built from TRBV2 and TRBJ1-4; D not certain. The CDR3 covers 13 residues. Germline V gene data show CDR1 as SNHLY and CDR2 as FYNNEI. Trimming pared 2 bases from V and 8 bases from J, leaving 9 bases between. CDR3 DNA: TGTGCCAGCAGTGAATACATGATGGAAAAACTGTTTTTT. Its translation is CASSEYMMEKLFF.

The chain carries TRBV5-1 and TRBJ2-1, with D perhaps TRBD2 (6 bases). The CDR3 extends over 16 amino acids. V was trimmed by 0 bases and J by 0 bases, leaving 10 bases between them. Germline CDR1 and CDR2: SGHRS and YFSETQ. The CDR3 region has the DNA TGCGCCAGCAGCTTGGGACTAGGGAGCTCCTACAATGAGCAGTTCTTC. It translates to CASSLGLGSSYNEQFF.

The rearrangement links TRBV10-3 to TRBJ2-3; TRBD2 matches at 9 bases. The trim removed 3 bases at V and 5 bases at J, leaving 18 bases unmatched. Germline loops: CDR1 ENHRY, CDR2 SYGVKD. This CDR3 is 19 amino acids long. CDR3 nucleotides: TGTGCCATCAGTGATCCTGGGGTAGCGGGGGCCGGGGGGGGAGATACGCAGTATTTT. This gives the protein CAISDPGVAGAGGGDTQYF.

The gene calls are TRBV2 and TRBJ1-4; weak D call: TRBD1 (5 bases). The CDR3 runs to 16 residues. Germline V lookup: CDR1 SNHLY, CDR2 FYNNEI. Deletions cut 6 bases from V and 3 bases from J, with 17 bases between. The CDR3 DNA reads TGTGCCAGCAGGGGGATGGGGGAGCGGGCTAATGAAAAACTGTTTTTT. It specifies CASRGMGERANEKLFF.

The chain uses TRBV5-6 and TRBJ2-7; the match to TRBD2 covers 7 bases. CDR1 SGHDT and CDR2 YYEEEE come from the germline V gene. CDR3 length: 15 residues. Trimming at V came to 5 bases and at J to 6 bases, leaving 14 bases not matched to a gene. This CDR3 is CASSPLGEGRAEQYF. DNA of the CDR3: TGTGCCAGCAGTCCACTCGGGGAGGGGAGGGCCGAGCAGTACTTC. Full variable domain (remainder filled in from reference TRBV5-6 and TRBJ2-7): DAGVTQSPTHLIKTRGQQVTLRCSPKSGHDTVSWYQQALGQGPQFIFQYYEEEERQRGNFPDRFSGHQFPNYSSELNVNALLLGDSALYLCASSPLGEGRAEQYFGPGTRLTVT.

J is TRBJ2-5 and V is TRBV28; 7 nucleotides line up with TRBD1. Germline assignment: CDR1 MDHEN and CDR2 SYDVKM. The V gene end was trimmed by 6 bases and the J gene end by 3 bases; junction bases not matched to a gene: 1. This CDR3 is 12 amino acids long. The CDR3 is CASRQGEETQYF. The DNA for the CDR3 is TGTGCCAGCAGGCAGGGGGAAGAGACCCAGTACTTC.

This clone was observed a single time. The chain is built from TRBV5-1 and TRBJ2-2; 14 bases agree with TRBD2. The length of the CDR3 is 17 residues. Trimming at V came to 3 bases and at J to 1 base, leaving 2 bases not matched to a gene. Germline V CDR1 and CDR2: SGHRS, YFSETQ. The CDR3 region has the DNA TGCGCCAGCAGCTATGGACTAGCGGGGGGGAACACCGGGGAGCTGTTTTTT. Translating gives CASSYGLAGGNTGELFF.